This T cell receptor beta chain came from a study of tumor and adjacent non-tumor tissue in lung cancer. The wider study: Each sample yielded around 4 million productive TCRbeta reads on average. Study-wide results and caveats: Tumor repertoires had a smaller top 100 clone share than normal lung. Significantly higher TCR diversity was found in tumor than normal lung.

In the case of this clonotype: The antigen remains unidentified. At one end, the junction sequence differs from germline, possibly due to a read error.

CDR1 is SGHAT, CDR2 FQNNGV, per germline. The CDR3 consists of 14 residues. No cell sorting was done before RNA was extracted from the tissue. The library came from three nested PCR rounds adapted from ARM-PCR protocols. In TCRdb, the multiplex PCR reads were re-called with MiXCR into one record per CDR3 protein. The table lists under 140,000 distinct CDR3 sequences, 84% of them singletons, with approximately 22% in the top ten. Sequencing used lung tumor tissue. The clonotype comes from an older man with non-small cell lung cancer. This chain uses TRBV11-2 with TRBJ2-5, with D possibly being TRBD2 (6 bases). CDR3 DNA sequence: TGTGCCAGCTGCTTCGCGGGGCCCAGGGAGACCCAGTACTTC. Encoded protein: CASCFAGPRETQYF.